Reported below is one TCR beta chain. Antigen unknown. The data were obtained in a study of tumour-infiltrating T cells in Burkitt lymphoma. In the study overall: All epidemiological Burkitt lymphoma subtypes were represented in the cohort.

Sequencing used immunoSEQ multiplex PCR; TCRdb keeps in-frame clones, though not all of them. The sample yields around 46,000 clones, more than 25% seen once. General study findings and limits: Public clonotypes, several, appeared across numerous Burkitt lymphoma patients.

The sequence was collected from a human donor with Burkitt lymphoma. The sample taken for sequencing was tumor tissue.

The chain's CDR3 is CASSERSRSSYNSPLHF. The CDR3 DNA sequence: TGTGCCAGCAGTGAAAGGTCGAGGAGCTCCTATAATTCACCCCTCCACTTT. The chain links TRBV6-1 to TRBJ1-6; no definite D call. With 2 bases removed from V and 0 bases from J, the gap between germline ends came to 11 bases. The CDR3 loop spans 17 amino acids. Germline V gives CDR1 MNHNS, CDR2 SASEGT.